These 16 T cell receptor beta chains were sequenced from one sample in a study of blood T cells in healthy people across ages. Together with a sample-barcoded 5' primer, a J-beta primer mix was included in a second PCR lasting roughly 6 to 12 cycles. TCRdb processed the 5' RACE reads anew with MiXCR; each CDR3 protein has one entry. Of around 850,000 distinct CDR3 sequences listed, roughly 35% are singletons. What was sequenced was blood. These receptors originate from a young man in good health.

This clonotype has more than one count but fewer than ten. The chain couples TRBV9 to TRBJ2-3; D remains ambiguous. This CDR3 has 12 residues. Germline CDR1 and CDR2: SGDLS and YYNGEE. V lost 0 bases, J lost 5 bases, and 4 bases lay in between. The CDR3 DNA sequence: TGTGCCAGCAGCGTAGACAGAGATACGCAGTATTTT. Its protein product is CASSVDRDTQYF. The full variable domain, with the rest looked up from reference TRBV9 and TRBJ2-3, is DSGVTQTPKHLITATGQRVTLRCSPRSGDLSVYWYQQSLDQGLQFLIQYYNGEERAKGNILERFSAQQFPDLHSELNLSSLELGDSALYFCASSVDRDTQYFGPGTRLTVL.

The chain carries TRBV6-2 or TRBV6-3 and TRBJ2-7; D is unresolved. Germline CDR1 MNHEY, CDR2 SVGEGT. Trimming took 0 bases from V and 6 from J, leaving 9 bases between them. This CDR3 has 13 residues. DNA of the CDR3: TGTGCCAGCAGTTACTCGGCAGTTCGCGAGCAGTACTTC. Its translation is CASSYSAVREQYF.

This clonotype was recorded a few times. At one boundary the junction diverges from the germline segment, which might be a read error. The chain carries TRBV6-1 and TRBJ1-4, with 8 positions matching TRBD1. CDR1 and CDR2 from the germline V gene are MNHNS and SASEGT. CDR3 length equals 14 residues. The CDR3 region is CASREGQGNEKLFF. In nucleotides, the CDR3 is TGTGCCAGCAGGGAAGGACAGGGAAATGAAAAACTGTTTTTT.

This clonotype was recorded a few times. This chain joins TRBV29-1 and TRBJ1-5; D ambiguous. This CDR3 region has 12 residues. V dropped 4 bases and J dropped 1 base, with 5 bases sitting between them. Germline-derived CDR1 and CDR2 are SQVTM and ANQGSEA. In DNA, the CDR3 is TGCAGCGTTGGCACAAGCAATCAGCCCCAGCATTTT. Amino acids: CSVGTSNQPQHF.

The V gene is TRBV12-3 or TRBV12-4, the J gene TRBJ1-4; no clear D gene. CDR3 size: 18 residues. Trimming took off 5 bases at V and 0 bases at J, with 19 bases between the two ends. CDR3 protein: CASSPPLGRQSTNEKLFF. Here the CDR3 DNA reads TGTGCCAGCAGTCCACCCCTCGGGAGACAATCAACTAATGAAAAACTGTTTTTT.

The sample holds a few counts of this clonotype. V is TRBV19 and J is TRBJ1-1; D is ambiguous. Trimming stripped 3 bases from V and 6 bases from J, with 14 bases between. The CDR3 contains 14 residues. The germline V gene has CDR1 LNHDA and CDR2 SQIVND (reference sequence). CDR3 bases: TGTGCCAGTAGTATGGGTGGGATAGGGCCTGAAGCTTTCTTT. Protein sequence: CASSMGGIGPEAFF.

This clonotype was seen more than once but under ten times. V is TRBV29-1 and J is TRBJ1-2; TRBD1 is a possible D gene (5 bases). The CDR3 extends over 15 amino acids. Trimming stripped 1 base from V and 1 base from J, with 13 bases between. Germline CDR1 SQVTM, CDR2 ANQGSEA. This CDR3 reads CSVEGDGLSNYGYTF. CDR3 bases: TGCAGCGTTGAAGGGGACGGACTAAGTAACTATGGCTACACCTTC.

The chain combines TRBV7-9 with TRBJ2-7; perhaps TRBD2 as D (5 bases). Germline values: CDR1 SEHNR, CDR2 FQNEAQ (reference sequence). Between the trimmed V and J ends, which lost 5 bases and 5 bases, there was a span of 16 bases. There are 14 residues in the CDR3. As DNA, the CDR3 is TGTGCCAGCAGCGCCAGTGGAGGAAGCCACGAGCAGTACTTC. It yields the protein CASSASGGSHEQYF.

This clonotype was recorded many times. The rearrangement links TRBV29-1 to TRBJ2-6; no definite D call. Trimming took 1 base from V and 0 from J, leaving 4 bases between them. The CDR3 contains 14 residues. Germline CDR1 SQVTM, CDR2 ANQGSEA. The CDR3 DNA sequence: TGCAGCGTTGAAGTCCACTCTGGGGCCAACGTCCTGACTTTC. Amino acid sequence: CSVEVHSGANVLTF.

This clonotype was detected ten times or more. This chain joins TRBV3-1 and TRBJ2-1; possible D gene TRBD1, 6 bases. Deletions cut 11 bases from V and 6 bases from J, with 20 bases between. The CDR3 runs 14 residues. Germline V gene lookup returns CDR1 LGHDT and CDR2 YNNKEL (reference sequence). The CDR3 sequence: CACSGHPNGNEQFF. The CDR3 bases are TGTGCCTGTTCGGGACACCCTAATGGCAATGAGCAGTTCTTC.

This clonotype turned up a few times. The rearrangement links TRBV20-1 to TRBJ2-1, with D possibly matching TRBD1 (6 bases). V lost 5 bases to trimming and J lost 0 bases, with 11 bases between them. Germline V gene sequence: CDR1 DFQATT, CDR2 SNEGSKA (reference sequence). There are 14 residues in the CDR3. CDR3 residues: CSASTGISYNEQFF. The CDR3 DNA reads TGCAGTGCTTCTACAGGGATCTCCTACAATGAGCAGTTCTTC.

This clonotype was found a few times. V and J are TRBV5-1 and TRBJ2-1; TRBD2 matches at 12 bases. The assigned J gene may be wrong: the sequence end matches TRBJ2-7 better. The germline V gene encodes CDR1 SGHRS and CDR2 YFSETQ. The CDR3 sequence is 16 residues long. The CDR3 loop is CASSTYTSGGYNEQYF. The CDR3 DNA follows: TGCGCCAGCAGCACCTATACTAGCGGGGGGTACAATGAGCAGTACTTC.

The rearrangement links TRBV2 to TRBJ1-5, with D possibly being TRBD1 (5 bases). The CDR3 spans 15 residues. Trimming took off 3 bases at V and 4 bases at J, with 13 bases between the two ends. CDR1 is SNHLY and CDR2 is FYNNEI in the germline V gene. CDR3 protein: CASSDREGSNQPQHF. In DNA, the CDR3 is TGTGCCAGCAGTGACAGGGAGGGCTCTAATCAGCCCCAGCATTTT.

The V and J genes are TRBV11-2 and TRBJ1-1; D is perhaps TRBD1 (5 bases). Germline V lookup: CDR1 SGHAT, CDR2 FQNNGV. The CDR3 length is 16 residues. Trimming pared 5 bases from V and 2 bases from J, leaving 18 bases between. The CDR3 loop is CASSRPPGTLNTEAFF. The CDR3 DNA sequence: TGTGCCAGCAGCCGACCTCCGGGGACTCTAAACACTGAAGCTTTCTTT.

This clonotype turned up a few times. The chain combines TRBV9 with TRBJ1-2, with 8 bases aligning to TRBD1. Germline lookup yields CDR1 SGDLS and CDR2 YYNGEE. This CDR3 has 15 residues. Trimming removed 4 bases from V and 4 bases from J; junction bases left unmatched: 9. CDR3 protein: CASSLHSDRGYGYTF. The CDR3 bases are TGTGCCAGCAGCCTCCATTCTGACAGGGGCTATGGCTACACCTTC.

This clonotype turned up a few times. V usage is TRBV4-3 and J usage is TRBJ1-2; D is unclear. This CDR3 is 15 amino acids long. V lost 0 bases to trimming and J lost 2 bases, with 10 bases between them. Germline CDR1 LGHNA, CDR2 YSLEER. CDR3 sequence reads: CASSQENRQNYGYTF. The DNA for the CDR3 is TGCGCCAGCAGCCAAGAGAATCGGCAGAACTATGGCTACACCTTC.